This T cell receptor beta chain was found in a study of OX40 agonist ivuxolimab in advanced cancers. Notes on the study in general: Average numbers of expanded clones were greater in CD8+ T cells than in CD4+.

On this clone: What it binds is not known.

Germline assignment: CDR1 MGHRA and CDR2 YSYEKL. The V end was cut by 3 bases, the J end by 13 bases, with 10 bases between. The CDR3 contains 12 residues. Measured with immunoSEQ multiplex PCR; TCRdb has only the in-frame clones, and not every one. Here the sample spans roughly 65,000 clones, around 81% being singletons. This sequence originates from an adult with an advanced solid tumor such as melanoma, head and neck, liver or kidney cancer. The sequences come from CD4+ or CD8+ T cells sorted from blood, collected in a trial of the OX40 agonist ivuxolimab. The V and J genes are TRBV4-1 and TRBJ1-6; no definite D call. CDR3 region: CASSQGLWPLHF. CDR3 DNA sequence: TGCGCCAGCAGCCAGGGTCTTTGGCCCCTCCACTTT.